This TCR beta chain was captured in a study of cytomegalovirus exposure and HLA in healthy donors. Study-wide findings and caveats: Most observed TCR sequences were rare, whereas some public TCRs were detected in many donors. The later analysis indicated that the majority of CMV-associated TCR beta chains appeared HLA-restricted. The classifier reportedly diagnosed cytomegalovirus status with high specificity and sensitivity. The authors listed approximately 160 TCR beta chains as cytomegalovirus-associated.

The PCR used 60 Vbeta and 13 Jbeta primers. The data were produced by immunoSEQ multiplex PCR, yet TCRdb's version contains in-frame clones alone and is incomplete. The sample holds tens of thousands of clones, 76% seen once. About this clone itself: Its antigen is undetermined.

The CDR3 covers 14 residues. Germline CDR1 is GTSNPN and CDR2 is SVGIG (reference sequence). The ends lost 2 bases at V and 5 bases at J; junction bases unmatched: 6. Specimen: PBMCs. This sequence originates from a male donor in good health and CMV-seronegative. This chain connects TRBV30 to TRBJ2-1, with 7 bases that match TRBD2. The CDR3 loop reads CAWSRTGGNNEQFF. Here the CDR3 DNA reads TGTGCCTGGAGTAGGACGGGGGGAAACAATGAGCAGTTCTTC.